This T cell receptor beta chain was observed in a study of lymphopenia after photon versus proton radiotherapy. Libraries were prepared by immunoSEQ multiplex PCR; TCRdb keeps only in-frame clonotypes and omits some of them. Of around 150,000 clones in the sample, 75% to 90% were seen once. This CDR3 has 15 amino acids. Germline V CDR1 and CDR2: SGHTA, FQGNSA. Trimming left V 2 bases short and J 3 bases short, with 11 bases between. As concerns this clone: Its antigen remains unidentified.

Study-level results: A bigger post-nadir fall in TCR diversity correlated inversely with survival time in deceased patients. Photon-treated patients lost naive T cells and TCR diversity; proton-treated stayed stable. Post-nadir diversity loss with photons came from oligoclonal expansion, particularly CD8+ Temra cells.

This material consisted of peripheral blood, taken from a patient treated with photon-based radiotherapy. This sequence joins TRBV7-2 and TRBJ1-3; D uncertain. This clonotype was sampled from a man aged 50 to 60 with gastric cancer. The CDR3 nucleotides read TGTGCCAGCAGCTTAATCCGTGGGCTTGGAAACACCATATATTTT. It yields the protein CASSLIRGLGNTIYF.